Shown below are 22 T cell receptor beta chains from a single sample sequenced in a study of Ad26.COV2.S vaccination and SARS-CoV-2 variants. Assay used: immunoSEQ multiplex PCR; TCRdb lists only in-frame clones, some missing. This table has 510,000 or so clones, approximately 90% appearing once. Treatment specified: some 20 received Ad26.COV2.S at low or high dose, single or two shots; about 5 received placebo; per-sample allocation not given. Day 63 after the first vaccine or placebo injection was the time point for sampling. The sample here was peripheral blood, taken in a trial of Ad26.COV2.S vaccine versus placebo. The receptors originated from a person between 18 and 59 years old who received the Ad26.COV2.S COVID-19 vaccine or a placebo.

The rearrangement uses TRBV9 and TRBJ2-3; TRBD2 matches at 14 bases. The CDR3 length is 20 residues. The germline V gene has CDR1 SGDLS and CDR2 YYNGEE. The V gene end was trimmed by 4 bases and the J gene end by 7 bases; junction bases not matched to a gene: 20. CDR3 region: CASSLAPGLAGDSSRYTQYF. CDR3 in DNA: TGTGCCAGCAGCCTTGCCCCGGGACTAGCGGGAGATAGCAGTCGGTATACGCAGTATTTT.

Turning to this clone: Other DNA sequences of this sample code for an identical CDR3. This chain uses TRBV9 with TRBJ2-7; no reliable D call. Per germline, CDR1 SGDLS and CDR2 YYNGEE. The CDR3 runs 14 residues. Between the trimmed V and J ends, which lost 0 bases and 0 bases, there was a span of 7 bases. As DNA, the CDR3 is TGTGCCAGCAGCGTAGGGGTCAGCTCCTACGAGCAGTACTTC. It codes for CASSVGVSSYEQYF.

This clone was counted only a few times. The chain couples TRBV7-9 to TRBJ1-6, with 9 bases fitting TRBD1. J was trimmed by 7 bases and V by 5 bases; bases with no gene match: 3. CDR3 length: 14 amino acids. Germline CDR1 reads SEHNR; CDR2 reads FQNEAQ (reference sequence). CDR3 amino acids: CASSNGTGNSPLHF. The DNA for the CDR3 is TGTGCCAGCAGCAACGGGACAGGGAATTCACCCCTCCACTTT.

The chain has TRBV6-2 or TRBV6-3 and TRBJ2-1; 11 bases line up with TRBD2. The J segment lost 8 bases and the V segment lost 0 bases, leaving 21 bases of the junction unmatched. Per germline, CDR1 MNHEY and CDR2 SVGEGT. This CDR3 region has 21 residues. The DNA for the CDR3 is TGTGCCAGCAGTTACTCGCAACCCGGTCCAGTTAGCGGGAGGGCCCGGTATGAGCAGTTCTTC. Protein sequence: CASSYSQPGPVSGRARYEQFF.

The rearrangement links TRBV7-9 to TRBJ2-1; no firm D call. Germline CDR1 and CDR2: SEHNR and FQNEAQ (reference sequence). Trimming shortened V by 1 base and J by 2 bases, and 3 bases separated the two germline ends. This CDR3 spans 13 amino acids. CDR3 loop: CASSLDPYNEQFF. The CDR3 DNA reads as TGTGCCAGCAGCTTAGACCCCTACAATGAGCAGTTCTTC.

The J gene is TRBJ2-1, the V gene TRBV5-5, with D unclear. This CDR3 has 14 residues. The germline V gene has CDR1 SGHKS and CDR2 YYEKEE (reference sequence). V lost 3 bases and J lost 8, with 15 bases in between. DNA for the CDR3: TGTGCCAGCAGCTCATTCCTCTCTATGGATGAGCAGTTCTTC. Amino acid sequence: CASSSFLSMDEQFF. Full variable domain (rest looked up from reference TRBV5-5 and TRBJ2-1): DAGVTQSPTHLIKTRGQQVTLRCSPISGHKSVSWYQQVLGQGPQFIFQYYEKEERGRGNFPDRFSARQFPNYSSELNVNALLLGDSALYLCASSSFLSMDEQFFGPGTRLTVL.

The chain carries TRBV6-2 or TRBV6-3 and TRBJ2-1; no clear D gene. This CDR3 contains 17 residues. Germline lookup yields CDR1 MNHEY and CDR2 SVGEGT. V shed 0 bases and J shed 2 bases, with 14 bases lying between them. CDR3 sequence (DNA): TGTGCCAGCAGTTACTCGATGCGAGAGCACCCCTACAATGAGCAGTTCTTC. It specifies CASSYSMREHPYNEQFF.

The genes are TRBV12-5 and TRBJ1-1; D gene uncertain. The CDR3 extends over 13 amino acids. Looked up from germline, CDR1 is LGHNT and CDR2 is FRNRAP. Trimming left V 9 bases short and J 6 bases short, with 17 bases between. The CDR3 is CASRLTSIAEAFF. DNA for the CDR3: TGTGCTAGCCGACTCACATCGATCGCTGAAGCTTTCTTT.

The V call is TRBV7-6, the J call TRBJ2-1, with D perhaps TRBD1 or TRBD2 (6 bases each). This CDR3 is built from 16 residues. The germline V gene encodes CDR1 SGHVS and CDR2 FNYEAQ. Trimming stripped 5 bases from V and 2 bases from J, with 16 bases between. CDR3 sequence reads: CASSVPQGTAYNEQFF. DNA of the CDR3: TGTGCCAGCAGCGTCCCCCAGGGGACTGCCTACAATGAGCAGTTCTTC. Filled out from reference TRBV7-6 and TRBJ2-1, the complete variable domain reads GAGVSQSPRYKVTKRGQDVALRCDPISGHVSLYWYRQALGQGPEFLTYFNYEAQQDKSGLPNDRFSAERPEGSISTLTIQRTEQRDSAMYRCASSVPQGTAYNEQFFGPGTRLTVL.

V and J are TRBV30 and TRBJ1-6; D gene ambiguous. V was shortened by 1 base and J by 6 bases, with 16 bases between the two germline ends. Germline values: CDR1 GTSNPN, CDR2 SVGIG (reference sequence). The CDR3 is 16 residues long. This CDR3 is CAWSAPGTDLNSPLHF. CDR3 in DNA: TGTGCCTGGAGTGCCCCAGGAACGGACCTTAATTCACCCCTCCACTTT.

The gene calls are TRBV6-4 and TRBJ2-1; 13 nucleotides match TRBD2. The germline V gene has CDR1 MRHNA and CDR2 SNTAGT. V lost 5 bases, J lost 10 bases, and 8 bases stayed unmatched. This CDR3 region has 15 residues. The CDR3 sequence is CASSTTSGRGQEQFF. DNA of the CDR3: TGTGCCAGCAGTACAACTAGCGGGAGGGGTCAGGAGCAGTTCTTC.

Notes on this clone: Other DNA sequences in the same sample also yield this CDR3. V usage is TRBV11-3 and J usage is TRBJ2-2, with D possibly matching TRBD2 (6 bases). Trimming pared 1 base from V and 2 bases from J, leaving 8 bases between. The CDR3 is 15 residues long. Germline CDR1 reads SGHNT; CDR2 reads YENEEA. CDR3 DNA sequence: TGTGCCAGCAGCTTAGGGGGACTTAACACCGGGGAGCTGTTTTTT. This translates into CASSLGGLNTGELFF.

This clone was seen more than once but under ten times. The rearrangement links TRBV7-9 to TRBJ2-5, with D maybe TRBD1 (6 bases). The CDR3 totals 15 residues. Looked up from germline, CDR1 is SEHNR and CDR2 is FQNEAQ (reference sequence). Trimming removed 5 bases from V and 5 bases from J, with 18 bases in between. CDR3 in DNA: TGTGCCAGCAGCCAAGGGCAGGGGCCAGGGGAGACCCAGTACTTC. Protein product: CASSQGQGPGETQYF.

As DNA, the CDR3 is TGTGCCAGCAGCTTGGTCCGGCCGCCCATTCAGTACTTC. Translated, it gives CASSLVRPPIQYF. The chain recombines TRBV5-5 with TRBJ2-4, with D unresolved. The germline V gene has CDR1 SGHKS and CDR2 YYEKEE (reference sequence). The CDR3 has 13 amino acids. V lost 0 bases, J lost 9 bases, and 10 bases lay in between. The variable domain in full, with the rest retrieved from reference TRBV5-5 and TRBJ2-4, is DAGVTQSPTHLIKTRGQQVTLRCSPISGHKSVSWYQQVLGQGPQFIFQYYEKEERGRGNFPDRFSARQFPNYSSELNVNALLLGDSALYLCASSLVRPPIQYFGAGTRLSVL.

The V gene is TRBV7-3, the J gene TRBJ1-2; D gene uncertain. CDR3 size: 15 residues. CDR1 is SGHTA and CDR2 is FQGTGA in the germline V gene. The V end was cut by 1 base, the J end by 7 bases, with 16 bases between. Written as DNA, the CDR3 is TGTGCCAGCAGCTTAATCCCGAATGGTGGGAGTGGCTACACCTTC. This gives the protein CASSLIPNGGSGYTF.

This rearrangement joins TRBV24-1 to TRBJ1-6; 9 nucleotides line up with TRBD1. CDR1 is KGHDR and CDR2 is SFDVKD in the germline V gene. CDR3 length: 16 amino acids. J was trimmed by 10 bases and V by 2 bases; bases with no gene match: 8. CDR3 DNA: TGTGCCACCAGTGATTGGGGGGACAGGGTCCGGTCACCCCTCCACTTT. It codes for CATSDWGDRVRSPLHF.

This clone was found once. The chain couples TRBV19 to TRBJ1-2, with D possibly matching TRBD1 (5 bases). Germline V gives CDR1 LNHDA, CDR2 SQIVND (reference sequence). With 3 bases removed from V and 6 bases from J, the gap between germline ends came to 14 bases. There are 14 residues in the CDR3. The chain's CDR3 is CASSIGRDKHGYTF. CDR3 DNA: TGTGCCAGTAGTATTGGCAGGGATAAACATGGCTACACCTTC.

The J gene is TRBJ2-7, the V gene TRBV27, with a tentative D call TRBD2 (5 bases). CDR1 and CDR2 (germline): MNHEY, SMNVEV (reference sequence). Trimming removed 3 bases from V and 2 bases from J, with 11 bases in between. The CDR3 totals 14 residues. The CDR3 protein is CASSLRVPTYEQYF. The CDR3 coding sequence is TGTGCCAGCAGTTTGAGGGTACCCACCTACGAGCAGTACTTC.

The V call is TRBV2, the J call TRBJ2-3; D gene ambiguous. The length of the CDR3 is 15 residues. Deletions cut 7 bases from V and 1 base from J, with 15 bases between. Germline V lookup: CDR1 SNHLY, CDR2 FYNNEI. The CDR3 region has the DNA TGTGCCAGCACCTCACGGACGATGGGCACAGATACGCAGTATTTT. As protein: CASTSRTMGTDTQYF. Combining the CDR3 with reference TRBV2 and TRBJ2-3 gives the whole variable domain EPEVTQTPSHQVTQMGQEVILRCVPISNHLYFYWYRQILGQKVEFLVSFYNNEISEKSEIFDDQFSVERPDGSNFTLKIRSTKLEDSAMYFCASTSRTMGTDTQYFGPGTRLTVL.

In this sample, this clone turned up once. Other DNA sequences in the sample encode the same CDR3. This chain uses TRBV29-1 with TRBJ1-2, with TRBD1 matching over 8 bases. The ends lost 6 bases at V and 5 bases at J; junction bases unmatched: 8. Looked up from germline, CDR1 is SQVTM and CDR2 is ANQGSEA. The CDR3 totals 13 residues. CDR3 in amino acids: CSVADRGGYGYTF. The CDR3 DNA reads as TGCAGCGTCGCCGACAGGGGAGGATATGGCTACACCTTC.

The CDR3 DNA follows: TGTGCCAGCAGTTACTCGTTCTCCGAAGCCGGTGGCTACACCTTC. Translating it yields CASSYSFSEAGGYTF. V and J are TRBV6-7 and TRBJ1-2; D ambiguous. TRBV6-7 counts as an open reading frame of uncertain function. The CDR3 contains 15 residues. Trimming shortened V by 0 bases and J by 7 bases, and 15 bases separated the two germline ends.

The CDR3 sequence is CASSYKAGTGDGYTF. The CDR3 DNA is TGTGCCAGCAGTTATAAAGCCGGGACAGGGGATGGCTACACCTTC. The chain links TRBV6-6 to TRBJ1-2; 10 bases are shared with TRBD1. J lost 6 bases, V lost 3 bases, and 7 bases had no gene match. This CDR3 contains 15 residues. Germline CDR1 is MNHNY and CDR2 is SVGAGI (reference sequence).